The table lists the clone carrying this T cell receptor (beta chain) with a count of one. The target antigen is unknown. This could be a read error, since a much larger clone is one nucleotide away. The data belong to a study of neurological immune-mediated disorders. Study conclusions and caveats: Whereas HTLV-1-associated myelopathy showed the most TCR clonal expansion, multiple sclerosis showed the least, with levels below those of healthy controls.

5'RACE with 10-nucleotide random UMIs generated the cDNA. TCRdb re-derived calls from the 5' RACE reads in MiXCR, one entry per CDR3 protein. Among 45,000 or so distinct CDR3 sequences listed, about 13% were seen once. The CDR3 sequence is 13 residues long. CDR1 is SQVTM, CDR2 ANQGSEA, per germline. The sequence was collected from a female donor in good health. The chain joins TRBV29-1 to TRBJ2-3; D is undetermined. Input material: PBMCs. CDR3 sequence reads: CSADGPSTDTRYF. DNA of the CDR3: TGCAGCGCCGACGGCCCCAGCACAGATACGCGGTATTTT.